The 2 T cell receptor beta chains listed next were all sequenced from one sample in a study of blood T cell repertoires in COVID-19. Profiling relied on immunoSEQ multiplex PCR, and the TCRdb table lists in-frame clones only, not all of them. The sample lists roughly 380,000 clones; about 88% were seen once. The specimen sequenced was peripheral blood. These receptors came from a woman between 40 and 55 years old with COVID-19, enrolled during active disease.

The rearrangement links TRBV28 to TRBJ1-2; weak D call: TRBD1 (6 bases). V shed 1 base and J shed 4 bases, with 10 bases lying between them. The germline CDR1 and CDR2 sequences are MDHEN and SYDVKM. The CDR3 consists of 14 residues. The DNA for the CDR3 is TGTGCCAGCAGTTTATTGGGGGCTTTCTATGGCTACACCTTC. This encodes CASSLLGAFYGYTF.

V and J are TRBV6-5 and TRBJ2-7, with D perhaps TRBD1 (6 bases). The CDR3 is made up of 13 amino acids. V was clipped by 8 bases and J by 9 bases, with 20 bases between them. Per germline, CDR1 MNHEY and CDR2 SVGAGI. CDR3 sequence reads: CASRRDMKIGQYF. The CDR3, as DNA: TGTGCCAGCCGCCGGGACATGAAGATAGGGCAGTACTTC.